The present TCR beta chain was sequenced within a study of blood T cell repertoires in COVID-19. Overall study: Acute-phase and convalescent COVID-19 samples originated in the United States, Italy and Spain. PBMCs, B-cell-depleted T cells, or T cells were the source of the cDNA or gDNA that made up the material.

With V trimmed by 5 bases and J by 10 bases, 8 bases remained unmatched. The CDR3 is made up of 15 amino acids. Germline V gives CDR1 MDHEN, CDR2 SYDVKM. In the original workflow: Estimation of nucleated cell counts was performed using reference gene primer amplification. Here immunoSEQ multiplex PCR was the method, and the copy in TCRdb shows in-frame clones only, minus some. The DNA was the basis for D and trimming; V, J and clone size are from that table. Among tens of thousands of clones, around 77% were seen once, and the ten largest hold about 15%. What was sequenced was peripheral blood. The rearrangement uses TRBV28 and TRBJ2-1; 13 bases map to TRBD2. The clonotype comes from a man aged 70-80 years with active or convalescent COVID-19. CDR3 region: CASSPTSGGPAEQFF. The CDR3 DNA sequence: TGTGCCAGCAGTCCGACTAGCGGGGGGCCCGCGGAGCAGTTCTTC.